These 3 T cell receptor beta chains were sequenced from one sample in a study of blood T cell repertoires in COVID-19. Here immunoSEQ multiplex PCR was the method, and the copy in TCRdb shows in-frame clones only, minus some. The sample contains about 180,000 clones, roughly four fifths of which appear only once. The sample was peripheral blood. These receptor sequences come from a woman in her sixties or seventies with COVID-19, enrolled during active disease.

The J gene is TRBJ2-7, the V gene TRBV14; D may be TRBD2 (5 bases). Germline lookup yields CDR1 SGHDN and CDR2 FVKESK. This CDR3 has 16 residues. Trimming pared 3 bases from V and 0 bases from J, leaving 15 bases between. The CDR3 loop reads CASSQSGRGPSYEQYF. The DNA of the CDR3 is TGTGCCAGCAGCCAGTCTGGGAGAGGTCCCTCCTACGAGCAGTACTTC.

V is TRBV4-1 and J is TRBJ2-1; 10 bases are shared with TRBD2. The CDR3 spans 20 residues. The germline V gene encodes CDR1 MGHRA and CDR2 YSYEKL. The V gene end was trimmed by 0 bases and the J gene end by 4 bases; junction bases not matched to a gene: 15. The CDR3 DNA follows: TGCGCCAGCAGCCAAGATCCGCGAGCGGGAGGGTCAACTCCATACAATGAGCAGTTCTTC. Translation gives CASSQDPRAGGSTPYNEQFF.

V gene TRBV7-9 combines with J gene TRBJ2-2, with 9 positions matching TRBD1. CDR3 length equals 16 residues. In germline, CDR1 is SEHNR, CDR2 FQNEAQ (reference sequence). The J segment lost 3 bases and the V segment lost 4 bases, leaving 6 bases of the junction unmatched. The CDR3: CASSSYTGGYTGELFF. CDR3 in DNA: TGTGCCAGCAGCTCATATACAGGGGGCTACACCGGGGAGCTGTTTTTT.